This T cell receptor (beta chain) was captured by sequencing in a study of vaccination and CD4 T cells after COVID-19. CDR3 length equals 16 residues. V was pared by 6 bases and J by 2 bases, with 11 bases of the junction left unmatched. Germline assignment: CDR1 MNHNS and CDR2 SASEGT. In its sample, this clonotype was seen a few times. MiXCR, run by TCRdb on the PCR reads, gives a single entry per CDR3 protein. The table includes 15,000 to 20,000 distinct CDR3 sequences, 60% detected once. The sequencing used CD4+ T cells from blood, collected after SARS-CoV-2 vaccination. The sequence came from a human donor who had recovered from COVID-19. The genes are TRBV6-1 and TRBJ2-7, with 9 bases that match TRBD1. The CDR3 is CASSPTTGGATYEQYF. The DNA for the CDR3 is TGTGCCAGCAGCCCTACGACAGGGGGGGCTACCTACGAGCAGTACTTC.